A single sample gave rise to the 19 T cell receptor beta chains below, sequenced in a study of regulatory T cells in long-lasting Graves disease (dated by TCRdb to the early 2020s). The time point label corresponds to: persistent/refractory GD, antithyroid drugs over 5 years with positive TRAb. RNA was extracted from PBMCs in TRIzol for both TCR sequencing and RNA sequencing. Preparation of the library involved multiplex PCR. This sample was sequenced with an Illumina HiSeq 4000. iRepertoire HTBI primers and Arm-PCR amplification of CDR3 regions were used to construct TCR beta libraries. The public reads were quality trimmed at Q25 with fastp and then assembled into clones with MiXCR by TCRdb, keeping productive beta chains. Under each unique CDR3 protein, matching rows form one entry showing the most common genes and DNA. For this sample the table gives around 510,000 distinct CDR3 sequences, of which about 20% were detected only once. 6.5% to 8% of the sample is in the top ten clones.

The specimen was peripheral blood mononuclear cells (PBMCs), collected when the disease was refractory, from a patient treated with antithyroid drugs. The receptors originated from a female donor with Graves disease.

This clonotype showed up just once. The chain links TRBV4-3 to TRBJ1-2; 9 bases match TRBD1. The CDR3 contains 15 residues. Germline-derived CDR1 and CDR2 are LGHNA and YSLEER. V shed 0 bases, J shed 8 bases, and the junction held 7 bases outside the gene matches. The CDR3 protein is CASSQDWGDREGYTF. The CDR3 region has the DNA TGCGCCAGCAGCCAAGATTGGGGGGACAGGGAAGGCTACACCTTC.

The chain's CDR3 is CAWSVGGGYEQYF. The CDR3 nucleotides are TGTGCCTGGAGTGTGGGGGGGGGGTACGAGCAGTACTTC. The rearrangement joins TRBV30 to TRBJ2-7; TRBD2 agrees at 7 bases. V lost 0 bases to trimming and J lost 4 bases; unmatched junction nucleotides: 3. The CDR3 runs to 13 residues. The germline V gene has CDR1 GTSNPN and CDR2 SVGIG (reference sequence). The full variable domain, its missing parts supplied by reference TRBV30 and TRBJ2-7, is SQTIHQWPATLVQPVGSPLSLECTVEGTSNPNLYWYRQAAGRGLQLLFYSVGIGQISSEVPQNLSASRPQDRQFILSSKKLLLSDSGFYLCAWSVGGGYEQYFGPGTRLTVT.

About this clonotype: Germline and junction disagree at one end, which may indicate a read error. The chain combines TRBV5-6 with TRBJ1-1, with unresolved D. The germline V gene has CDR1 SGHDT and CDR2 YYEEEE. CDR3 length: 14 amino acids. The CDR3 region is CASSLNGVGTEASF. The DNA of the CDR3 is TGTGCCAGCAGCTTGAACGGAGTGGGCACTGAAGCTTCCTTT. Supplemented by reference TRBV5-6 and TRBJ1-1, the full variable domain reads DAGVTQSPTHLIKTRGQQVTLRCSPKSGHDTVSWYQQALGQGPQFIFQYYEEEERQRGNFPDRFSGHQFPNYSSELNVNALLLGDSALYLCASSLNGVGTEASFGQGTRLTVV.

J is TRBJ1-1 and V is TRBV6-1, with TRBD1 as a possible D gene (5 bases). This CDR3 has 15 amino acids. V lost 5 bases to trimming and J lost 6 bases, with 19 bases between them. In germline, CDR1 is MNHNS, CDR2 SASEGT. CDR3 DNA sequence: TGTGCCAGCAGTCAAAGCCAGGGTTTAGGGGCTGAAGCTTTCTTT. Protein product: CASSQSQGLGAEAFF.

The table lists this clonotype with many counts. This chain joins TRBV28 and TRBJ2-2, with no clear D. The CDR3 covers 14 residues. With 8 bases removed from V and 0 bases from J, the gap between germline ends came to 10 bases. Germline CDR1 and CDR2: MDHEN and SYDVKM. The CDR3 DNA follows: TGTGCCAGCCAAGGTGCGGCGAACACCGGGGAGCTGTTTTTT. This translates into CASQGAANTGELFF.

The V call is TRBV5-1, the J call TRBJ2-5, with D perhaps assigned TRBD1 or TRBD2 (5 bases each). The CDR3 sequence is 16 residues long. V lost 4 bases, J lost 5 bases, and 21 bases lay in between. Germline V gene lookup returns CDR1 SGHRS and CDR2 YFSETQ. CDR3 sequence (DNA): TGCGCCAGCAGCGTTCACCCGGGGACCTCGAGGGAGACCCAGTACTTC. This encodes CASSVHPGTSRETQYF.

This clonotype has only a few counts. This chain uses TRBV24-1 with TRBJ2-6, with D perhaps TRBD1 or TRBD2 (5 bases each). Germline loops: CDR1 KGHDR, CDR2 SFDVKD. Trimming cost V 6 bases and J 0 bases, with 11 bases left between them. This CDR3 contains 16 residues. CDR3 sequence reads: CATSLGEISGANVLTF. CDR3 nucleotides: TGTGCCACCAGTCTGGGGGAGATCTCTGGGGCCAACGTCCTGACTTTC.

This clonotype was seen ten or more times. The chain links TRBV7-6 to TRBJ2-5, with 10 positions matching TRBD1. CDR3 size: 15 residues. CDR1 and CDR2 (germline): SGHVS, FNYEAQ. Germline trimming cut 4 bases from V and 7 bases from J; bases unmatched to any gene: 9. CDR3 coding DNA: TGTGCCAGCAGCTCCGCCGGGACAGGGGTGGGGACCCAGTACTTC. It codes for CASSSAGTGVGTQYF.

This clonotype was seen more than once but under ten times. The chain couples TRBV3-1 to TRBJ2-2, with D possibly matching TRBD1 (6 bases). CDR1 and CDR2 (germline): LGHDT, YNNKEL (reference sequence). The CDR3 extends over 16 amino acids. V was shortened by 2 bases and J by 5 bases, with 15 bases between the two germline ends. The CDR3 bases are TGTGCCAGCAGCCAAACCCCTGGGGGCGGGACCGGGGAGCTGTTTTTT. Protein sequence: CASSQTPGGGTGELFF.

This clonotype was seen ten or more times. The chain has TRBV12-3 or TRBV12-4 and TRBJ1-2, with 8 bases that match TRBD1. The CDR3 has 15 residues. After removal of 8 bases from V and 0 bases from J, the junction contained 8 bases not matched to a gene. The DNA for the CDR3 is TGTGCCAGCGCCGAAAGGGACAGGTCTAACTATGGCTACACCTTC. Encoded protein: CASAERDRSNYGYTF.

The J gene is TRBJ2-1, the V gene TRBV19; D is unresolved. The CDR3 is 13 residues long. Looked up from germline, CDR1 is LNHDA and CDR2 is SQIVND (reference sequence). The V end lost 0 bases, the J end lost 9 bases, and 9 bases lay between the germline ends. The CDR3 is CASSIDGLVEQFF. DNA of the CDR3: TGTGCCAGTAGTATAGACGGCCTGGTTGAGCAGTTCTTC.

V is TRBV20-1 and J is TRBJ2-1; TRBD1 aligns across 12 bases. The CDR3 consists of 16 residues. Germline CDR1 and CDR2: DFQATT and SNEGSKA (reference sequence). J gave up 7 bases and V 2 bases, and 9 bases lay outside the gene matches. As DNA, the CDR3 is TGCAGTGCTAGACCGCTCCGGGACAGGGGGCGTAATGAGCAGTTCTTC. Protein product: CSARPLRDRGRNEQFF.

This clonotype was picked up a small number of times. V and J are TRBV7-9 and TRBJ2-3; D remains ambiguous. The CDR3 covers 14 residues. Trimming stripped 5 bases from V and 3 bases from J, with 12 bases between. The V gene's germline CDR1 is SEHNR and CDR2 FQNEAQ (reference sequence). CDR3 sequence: CASSPMAATDTQYF. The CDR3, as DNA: TGTGCCAGCAGCCCGATGGCAGCTACAGATACGCAGTATTTT.

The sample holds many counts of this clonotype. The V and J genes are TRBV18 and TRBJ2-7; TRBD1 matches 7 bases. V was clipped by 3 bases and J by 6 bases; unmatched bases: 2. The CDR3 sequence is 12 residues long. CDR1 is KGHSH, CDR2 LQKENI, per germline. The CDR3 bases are TGTGCCAGCTCACCCGGGACAGTCGAGCAGTACTTC. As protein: CASSPGTVEQYF. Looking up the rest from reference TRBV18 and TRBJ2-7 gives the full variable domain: NAGVMQNPRHLVRRRGQEARLRCSPMKGHSHVYWYRQLPEEGLKFMVYLQKENIIDESGMPKERFSAEFPKEGPSILRIQQVVRGDSAAYFCASSPGTVEQYFGPGTRLTVT.

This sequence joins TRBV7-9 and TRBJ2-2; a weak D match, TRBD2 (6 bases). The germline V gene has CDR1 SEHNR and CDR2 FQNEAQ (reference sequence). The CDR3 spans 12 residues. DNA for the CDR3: TGTGCGGGGGACTCCTTCACCGGGGAGCTGTTTTTT. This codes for CAGDSFTGELFF.

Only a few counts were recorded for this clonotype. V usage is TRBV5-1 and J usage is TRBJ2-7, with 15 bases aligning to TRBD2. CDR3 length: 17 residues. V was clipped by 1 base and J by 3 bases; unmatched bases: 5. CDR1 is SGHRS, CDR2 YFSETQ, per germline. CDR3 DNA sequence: TGCGCCAGCAGCTTGTACTGGACTAGCGGGAGGGACTACGAGCAGTACTTC. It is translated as CASSLYWTSGRDYEQYF.

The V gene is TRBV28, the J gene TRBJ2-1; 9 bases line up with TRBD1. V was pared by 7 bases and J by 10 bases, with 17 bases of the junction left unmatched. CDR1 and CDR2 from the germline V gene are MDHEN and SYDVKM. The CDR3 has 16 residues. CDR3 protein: CASTRQGGLDGNEQFF. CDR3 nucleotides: TGTGCCAGCACCCGACAGGGGGGCTTGGACGGGAACGAGCAGTTCTTC.

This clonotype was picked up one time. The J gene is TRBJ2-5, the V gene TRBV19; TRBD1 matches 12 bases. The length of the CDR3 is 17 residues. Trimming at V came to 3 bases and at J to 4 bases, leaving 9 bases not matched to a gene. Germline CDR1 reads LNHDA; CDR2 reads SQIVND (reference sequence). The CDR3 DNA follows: TGTGCCAGTAGTATGAGGGGGACAGGGGGCACGTCAGAGACCCAGTACTTC. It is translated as CASSMRGTGGTSETQYF.

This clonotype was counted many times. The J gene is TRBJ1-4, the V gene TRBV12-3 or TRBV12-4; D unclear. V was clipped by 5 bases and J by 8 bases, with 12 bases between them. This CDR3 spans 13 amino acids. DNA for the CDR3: TGTGCCAGCAGTCGCGGAGGGCGGGAAAAACTGTTTTTT. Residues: CASSRGGREKLFF.